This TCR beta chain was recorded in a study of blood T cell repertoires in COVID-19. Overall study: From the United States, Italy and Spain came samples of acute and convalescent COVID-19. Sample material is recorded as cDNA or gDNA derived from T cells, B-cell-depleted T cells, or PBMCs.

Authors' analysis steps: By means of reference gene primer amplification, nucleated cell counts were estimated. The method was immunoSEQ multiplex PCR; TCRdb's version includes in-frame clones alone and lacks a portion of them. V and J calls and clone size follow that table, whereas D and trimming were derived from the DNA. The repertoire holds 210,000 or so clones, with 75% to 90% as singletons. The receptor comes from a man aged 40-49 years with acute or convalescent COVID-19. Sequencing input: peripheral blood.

DNA of the CDR3: TGTGTCGTGACGGTGCGGGAGACCCAGTACTTC. It codes for CVVTVRETQYF. The rearrangement links TRBV6-5 to TRBJ2-5; D is unresolved. The CDR3 spans 11 residues. Germline V gene lookup returns CDR1 MNHEY and CDR2 SVGAGI.